The 28 T cell receptor beta chains given below trace back to one sample, sequenced in a study of CD8 T cells in Susac syndrome. cDNA came from 0.5 to 1 ug RNA primed by random hexamers. From the immunoSEQ multiplex PCR reads, TCRdb called clonotypes with MiXCR, one entry per CDR3 protein. The sample carries approximately 260,000 distinct CDR3 sequences, 90% to 96% recorded once. The material sequenced was CD4+ T cells from PBMCs. The receptors come from a human donor with Susac syndrome.

The chain is built from TRBV12-3 or TRBV12-4 and TRBJ2-2; possible D gene TRBD2, 5 bases. V gave up 5 bases and J gave up 10 bases, with 17 bases separating them. CDR3 size: 14 residues. The CDR3 loop reads CASSPPTAGLELFF. DNA of the CDR3: TGTGCCAGCAGTCCCCCAACGGCGGGCTTGGAGCTGTTTTTT.

The rearrangement joins TRBV15 to TRBJ2-5; 9 nucleotides line up with TRBD1. J lost 7 bases, V lost 6 bases, and 6 bases had no gene match. This CDR3 has 13 residues. Per germline, CDR1 LNHNV and CDR2 YYDKDF (reference sequence). CDR3 sequence reads: CATRGTGMGTQYF. The CDR3 nucleotides read TGTGCCACCAGAGGGACAGGGATGGGGACCCAGTACTTC.

In this sample, this clonotype turned up once. V usage is TRBV3-1 and J usage is TRBJ2-1; TRBD1 or TRBD2 may be the D gene (5 bases each). V was cut by 4 bases and J by 6 bases, with 22 bases left in between. CDR1 is LGHDT, CDR2 YNNKEL, per germline (reference sequence). The CDR3 loop spans 17 amino acids. DNA for the CDR3: TGTGCCAGCAGCCTCCCTTTGGGGGACGGGATCCGCAATGAGCAGTTCTTC. This encodes CASSLPLGDGIRNEQFF.

The genes are TRBV4-1 and TRBJ2-7; the match to TRBD2 covers 9 bases. The V gene end was trimmed by 0 bases and the J gene end by 2 bases; junction bases not matched to a gene: 11. Germline V gene sequence: CDR1 MGHRA, CDR2 YSYEKL. The CDR3 covers 18 residues. The CDR3 DNA reads as TGCGCCAGCAGCCAAGATGGGACTAGCCAACCCGGTACCTACGAGCAGTACTTC. Translating it yields CASSQDGTSQPGTYEQYF.

This chain uses TRBV29-1 with TRBJ2-3, with no clear D. Trimming removed 0 bases from V and 0 bases from J, with 10 bases in between. There are 15 residues in the CDR3. Germline CDR1 SQVTM, CDR2 ANQGSEA. Here the CDR3 DNA reads TGCAGCGTTGAAGACCTAGAGGAAAGCACAGATACGCAGTATTTT. It yields the protein CSVEDLEESTDTQYF.

This clonotype was observed once. The rearrangement joins TRBV7-3 to TRBJ2-1, with TRBD2 identical over 7 bases. After removal of 0 bases from V and 6 bases from J, the junction contained 11 bases not matched to a gene. CDR3 length equals 17 residues. Germline V CDR1 and CDR2: SGHTA, FQGTGA. The CDR3 sequence: CASSLTPLAGAFNEQFF. The CDR3 DNA reads TGTGCCAGCAGCTTAACCCCATTGGCGGGAGCATTCAATGAGCAGTTCTTC. The complete variable domain, with remaining parts taken from reference TRBV7-3 and TRBJ2-1, reads GAGVSQTPSNKVTEKGKYVELRCDPISGHTALYWYRQSLGQGPEFLIYFQGTGAADDSGLPNDRFFAVRPEGSVSTLKIQRTERGDSAVYLCASSLTPLAGAFNEQFFGPGTRLTVL.

The chain links TRBV6-2 or TRBV6-3 to TRBJ1-5, with D possibly TRBD1 on 6 matching bases. With 6 bases removed from V and 1 base from J, the gap between germline ends came to 16 bases. This CDR3 is 16 amino acids long. Germline V lookup: CDR1 MNHEY, CDR2 SVGEGT. This chain's CDR3 is CASRSLRGRSNQPQHF. In DNA, the CDR3 is TGTGCCAGCAGATCCCTCAGGGGCAGGAGCAATCAGCCCCAGCATTTT.

This rearrangement joins TRBV9 to TRBJ2-7, with D possibly TRBD1 on 6 matching bases. The CDR3 covers 15 residues. Germline assignment: CDR1 SGDLS and CDR2 YYNGEE. V was clipped by 0 bases and J by 4 bases, with 14 bases between them. The DNA for the CDR3 is TGTGCCAGCAGCGTAGGTGGGACAACCCATTACGAGCAGTACTTC. Protein product: CASSVGGTTHYEQYF.

Here the CDR3 DNA reads TGCAGTGCTAGTTCGGGGAATGGCTACACCTTC. It is translated as CSASSGNGYTF. V and J are TRBV20-1 and TRBJ1-2; D gene ambiguous. Trimming removed 3 bases at V and 6 bases at J, with 8 bases between. The CDR3 is 11 residues long. CDR1 is DFQATT and CDR2 is SNEGSKA in the germline V gene (reference sequence).

V is TRBV20-1 and J is TRBJ1-1, with no clear D. Germline V gives CDR1 DFQATT, CDR2 SNEGSKA (reference sequence). The CDR3 sequence is 13 residues long. V gave up 2 bases and J gave up 0 bases, with 7 bases separating them. CDR3 in DNA: TGCAGTGCTAGACAGAGAGTGAACACTGAAGCTTTCTTT. This codes for CSARQRVNTEAFF.

The rearrangement uses TRBV29-1 and TRBJ2-5, with D possibly being TRBD2 (6 bases). The CDR3 totals 16 residues. Germline V gene data show CDR1 as SQVTM and CDR2 as ANQGSEA. Trimming removed 4 bases from V and 4 bases from J, with 22 bases in between. The CDR3 sequence is CSVARSGPQARETQYF. The CDR3 region has the DNA TGCAGCGTTGCCCGTAGCGGACCGCAAGCCCGAGAGACCCAGTACTTC.

The J gene is TRBJ2-7, the V gene TRBV28; 7 bases line up with TRBD2. The CDR3 sequence is 14 residues long. Losses at the gene ends were 2 bases for V and 2 bases for J; bases not matched to a gene: 3. Germline V gene data show CDR1 as MDHEN and CDR2 as SYDVKM. The CDR3 DNA reads as TGTGCCAGCAGTTTAGGGGGGGAGGCCTACGAGCAGTACTTC. The encoded protein is CASSLGGEAYEQYF.

The chain links TRBV20-1 to TRBJ1-2, with D unresolved. Germline CDR1 DFQATT, CDR2 SNEGSKA (reference sequence). The CDR3 has 13 amino acids. The germline V and J ends were trimmed by 3 bases and 4 bases, with 12 bases remaining between them. The CDR3 region has the DNA TGCAGTGCTAGTCGGGCAGCCGTCTATGGCTACACCTTC. This translates into CSASRAAVYGYTF.

This clonotype appeared once. The rearrangement uses TRBV4-1 and TRBJ2-3; D is unclear. This CDR3 region has 16 residues. Germline V lookup: CDR1 MGHRA, CDR2 YSYEKL. Trimming stripped 0 bases from V and 0 bases from J, with 10 bases between. In DNA form, the CDR3 reads TGCGCCAGCAGCCAAGATGAGGTCTCAAGCACAGATACGCAGTATTTT. The encoded protein is CASSQDEVSSTDTQYF.

The chain uses TRBV11-1 and TRBJ2-6, with TRBD1 matching over 7 bases. Germline CDR1 and CDR2: SGHAT and FQDESV (reference sequence). J lost 6 bases, V lost 7 bases, and 33 bases had no gene match. This CDR3 region has 23 residues. The CDR3 DNA reads TGTGCCAGCAAGCCACCCGGGACAGATAGCTATACCCCTCTCTGGGGTCAGGCCAACGTCCTGACTTTC. Protein: CASKPPGTDSYTPLWGQANVLTF. The variable domain in full, completed from reference TRBV11-1 and TRBJ2-6, reads EAEVAQSPRYKITEKSQAVAFWCDPISGHATLYWYRQILGQGPELLVQFQDESVVDDSQLPKDRFSAERLKGVDSTLKIQPAELGDSAMYLCASKPPGTDSYTPLWGQANVLTFGAGSRLTVL.

The rearrangement links TRBV28 to TRBJ1-1; 7 positions match TRBD1. Germline lookup yields CDR1 MDHEN and CDR2 SYDVKM. With V trimmed by 6 bases and J by 6 bases, 10 bases remained unmatched. This CDR3 is built from 14 residues. For the CDR3, the DNA is TGTGCCAGCAGCTACGAGACAGGGCGGGCTGAAGCTTTCTTT. This encodes CASSYETGRAEAFF.

V usage is TRBV18 and J usage is TRBJ2-5, with D unclear. The CDR3 length is 12 residues. From germline, CDR1 is KGHSH and CDR2 LQKENI. V was cut by 2 bases and J by 4 bases, with 5 bases left in between. The CDR3 loop is CASSPVVETQYF. DNA of the CDR3: TGTGCCAGCTCACCAGTCGTAGAGACCCAGTACTTC.

The rearrangement links TRBV29-1 to TRBJ2-1; 7 bases map to TRBD1. Per germline, CDR1 SQVTM and CDR2 ANQGSEA. This CDR3 is built from 13 residues. Germline trimming cut 5 bases from V and 6 bases from J; bases unmatched to any gene: 7. The CDR3 region is CSVRQGRINEQFF. The CDR3 region has the DNA TGCAGCGTTAGACAGGGAAGGATCAATGAGCAGTTCTTC.

V and J are TRBV30 and TRBJ2-7, with 13 bases identical to TRBD2. From germline, CDR1 is GTSNPN and CDR2 SVGIG (reference sequence). This CDR3 region has 18 residues. Trimming cost V 1 base and J 7 bases; bases outside gene matches: 16. CDR3: CAWSARLAGGPRGREQYF. The CDR3 nucleotides are TGTGCCTGGAGTGCCCGACTAGCGGGAGGACCCCGGGGTCGAGAGCAGTACTTC.

This clonotype showed up just once. The chain employs TRBV28 and TRBJ1-1; D is undetermined. CDR3 length equals 16 residues. V lost 3 bases to trimming and J lost 0 bases, with 14 bases between them. Germline CDR1 and CDR2: MDHEN and SYDVKM. The chain's CDR3 is CASSFADRDMNTEAFF. CDR3 coding DNA: TGTGCCAGCAGTTTTGCAGACCGAGATATGAACACTGAAGCTTTCTTT.

The chain combines TRBV19 with TRBJ1-2; D uncertain. The germline gives CDR1 LNHDA, CDR2 SQIVND (reference sequence). Deletions cut 5 bases from V and 3 bases from J, with 10 bases between. This CDR3 contains 13 residues. The DNA for the CDR3 is TGTGCCAGTAGTCCCGGGAGCTACTATGGCTACACCTTC. Its protein is CASSPGSYYGYTF.

The J gene is TRBJ2-3, the V gene TRBV29-1, with 7 bases fitting TRBD2. CDR3 length: 14 amino acids. Per the germline V gene, CDR1 is SQVTM and CDR2 is ANQGSEA. Trimming at V came to 7 bases and at J to 2 bases, leaving 9 bases not matched to a gene. This CDR3 reads CSANGLAATDTQYF. The CDR3 bases are TGCAGCGCAAATGGGCTAGCGGCCACAGATACGCAGTATTTT.

This CDR3 is CASSTDQNIQYF. CDR3 nucleotide sequence: TGTGCCAGCAGTACCGACCAAAACATTCAGTACTTC. The genes are TRBV2 and TRBJ2-4; unclear D gene. V was clipped by 5 bases and J by 5 bases, with 7 bases between them. CDR1 is SNHLY, CDR2 FYNNEI, per germline. The CDR3 sequence is 12 residues long.

This clonotype was detected only once. J is TRBJ1-2 and V is TRBV7-9; D unresolved. V was cut by 0 bases and J by 2 bases, with 7 bases left in between. The CDR3 is 14 residues long. Germline V gives CDR1 SEHNR, CDR2 FQNEAQ (reference sequence). The CDR3: CASSLAAGNYGYTF. CDR3 coding DNA: TGTGCCAGCAGCTTAGCTGCGGGAAACTATGGCTACACCTTC. The full variable domain, completed using reference TRBV7-9 and TRBJ1-2, is DTGVSQNPRHKITKRGQNVTFRCDPISEHNRLYWYRQTLGQGPEFLTYFQNEAQLEKSRLLSDRFSAERPKGSFSTLEIQRTEQGDSAMYLCASSLAAGNYGYTFGSGTRLTVV.

The V and J genes are TRBV20-1 and TRBJ2-7; D possibly uses TRBD1 or TRBD2 (5 bases each). V lost 2 bases, J lost 0 bases, and 8 bases lay in between. CDR3 length equals 13 residues. Germline V gene lookup returns CDR1 DFQATT and CDR2 SNEGSKA (reference sequence). This chain's CDR3 is CSARMGRSYEQYF. DNA of the CDR3: TGCAGTGCTAGAATGGGACGCTCCTACGAGCAGTACTTC.

The chain is built from TRBV30 and TRBJ1-2; 10 bases align to TRBD1. Germline CDR1 and CDR2: GTSNPN and SVGIG (reference sequence). The V segment lost 0 bases and the J segment 5 bases; nucleotides outside the gene matches: 9. The CDR3 extends over 16 amino acids. For the CDR3, the DNA is TGTGCCTGGAGTGTACTCCCCCGGACAGGGGGTTATGGCTACACCTTC. Translated, it gives CAWSVLPRTGGYGYTF.

This chain uses TRBV18 with TRBJ2-1; the match to TRBD1 covers 9 bases. CDR1 is KGHSH and CDR2 is LQKENI in the germline V gene. This CDR3 has 11 amino acids. Losses at the gene ends were 6 bases for V and 15 bases for J; bases not matched to a gene: 6. CDR3 in DNA: TGTGCCAGCTCTCCGGGACAGGGAGGGTTCTTC. Translated: CASSPGQGGFF.

This chain uses TRBV29-1 with TRBJ2-1; D is perhaps TRBD2 (6 bases). The length of the CDR3 is 14 residues. V lost 4 bases, J lost 8 bases, and 18 bases lay in between. Germline CDR1 is SQVTM and CDR2 is ANQGSEA. The DNA of the CDR3 is TGCAGCGTTGTAGCGGCAGGACGGAAGGATGAGCAGTTCTTC. This encodes CSVVAAGRKDEQFF.